This T cell receptor (beta chain) stems from a study of neurological immune-mediated disorders. This clonotype was recorded many times. V lost 1 base, J lost 2 bases, and 6 bases lay in between. The CDR3 spans 13 residues. The germline V gene has CDR1 DFQATT and CDR2 SNEGSKA (reference sequence). The unsorted libraries originated from 2 million PBMCs that had been stored at -80 C. TCRdb itself ran the 5' RACE reads through MiXCR, one entry per CDR3 protein. Among 25,000 to 35,000 distinct CDR3 sequences, over 20% were seen once, and the ten largest hold roughly 17%. This chain joins TRBV20-1 and TRBJ1-5; D remains ambiguous. The sequence derives from a woman aged 55-75 years in good health. Sequencing input: PBMCs. CDR3 in DNA: TGCAGTGCTAGAGTGACACGCAATCAGCCCCAGCATTTT. Protein sequence: CSARVTRNQPQHF.